Presented here are 14 T cell receptor beta chains from one specimen sequenced in a study of chemoradiotherapy in HPV16-positive cancers. Using immunoSEQ multiplex PCR, the repertoire was profiled, and TCRdb retains in-frame clones only, with some absent. Of fewer than 35,000 clones listed, 85% to 95% are singletons. The specimen was blood, collected from a patient who underwent chemoradiotherapy. These TCRs come from a human donor with HPV-associated anogenital cancer.

The V and J genes are TRBV5-5 and TRBJ2-7, with a possible D match to TRBD1 (6 bases). CDR3 length equals 15 residues. V lost 2 bases to trimming and J lost 0 bases, with 12 bases between them. CDR1 is SGHKS, CDR2 YYEKEE, per germline (reference sequence). In DNA form, the CDR3 reads TGTGCCAGCAGCTTAAGGGACATAGCCTCCTACGAGCAGTACTTC. Translation: CASSLRDIASYEQYF.

The chain carries TRBV30 and TRBJ2-7, with D possibly matching TRBD2 (6 bases). Germline values: CDR1 GTSNPN, CDR2 SVGIG (reference sequence). The CDR3 is made up of 15 amino acids. Trimming pared 0 bases from V and 4 bases from J, leaving 16 bases between. The CDR3 DNA reads TGTGCCTGGAGTGTATGCGGGACCCCTGGATACGAGCAGTACTTC. Encoded protein: CAWSVCGTPGYEQYF.

The chain is built from TRBV11-3 and TRBJ2-3; D gene ambiguous. CDR1 is SGHNT, CDR2 YENEEA, per germline. The CDR3 is made up of 14 amino acids. V was clipped by 1 base and J by 1 base, with 6 bases between them. The CDR3 here is CASSLGGGTDTQYF. In nucleotides, the CDR3 is TGTGCCAGCAGCTTAGGTGGCGGCACAGATACGCAGTATTTT.

This rearrangement joins TRBV18 to TRBJ2-1; D gene ambiguous. CDR1 and CDR2 (germline): KGHSH, LQKENI. CDR3 length equals 16 residues. V was shortened by 0 bases and J by 8 bases, with 17 bases between the two germline ends. The CDR3 DNA reads TGTGCCAGCTCACCACCGGACGGCCTGGCTGGCGATGAGCAGTTCTTC. The encoded protein is CASSPPDGLAGDEQFF.

V gene TRBV5-6 combines with J gene TRBJ1-5; D might be TRBD1 (5 bases). V lost 4 bases to trimming and J lost 4 bases, with 15 bases between them. Germline V CDR1 and CDR2: SGHDT, YYEEEE. The CDR3 covers 15 residues. CDR3 protein: CASSVTGTRNQPQHF. For the CDR3, the DNA is TGTGCCAGCAGCGTCACCGGGACCCGGAATCAGCCCCAGCATTTT.

V gene TRBV4-1 combines with J gene TRBJ2-3; 8 bases match TRBD2. V shed 3 bases and J 2 bases; nucleotides not matched to a gene: 16. This CDR3 comprises 19 residues. From germline, CDR1 is MGHRA and CDR2 YSYEKL. The CDR3 here is CASSQGTGGFRKYTDTQYF. In DNA form, the CDR3 reads TGCGCCAGCAGCCAGGGCACGGGGGGGTTCAGGAAATACACAGATACGCAGTATTTT.

The chain uses TRBV18 and TRBJ1-4; 11 nucleotides line up with TRBD1. J lost 6 bases, V lost 3 bases, and 6 bases had no gene match. Germline V CDR1 and CDR2: KGHSH, LQKENI. The CDR3 is 16 amino acids. The CDR3 loop is CASSPIKDRGHEKLFF. In DNA form, the CDR3 reads TGTGCCAGCTCACCCATTAAGGACAGGGGGCATGAAAAACTGTTTTTT.

The chain joins TRBV7-7 to TRBJ2-1; D gene unclear. Trimming shortened V by 0 bases and J by 1 base, and 7 bases separated the two germline ends. Per the germline V gene, CDR1 is SSHAT and CDR2 is FNYEAQ (reference sequence). The CDR3 is 15 residues long. The CDR3: CASSLALGSYNEQFF. The CDR3 DNA follows: TGTGCCAGCAGCTTAGCTCTGGGGTCCTACAATGAGCAGTTCTTC.

The chain is built from TRBV19 and TRBJ1-2; 7 bases match TRBD1. V dropped 3 bases and J dropped 3; count of bases not matched to a gene: 7. The CDR3 runs to 15 residues. Germline V gene lookup returns CDR1 LNHDA and CDR2 SQIVND (reference sequence). The CDR3 sequence: CASSMRGRRHYGYTF. The CDR3 nucleotides are TGTGCCAGTAGTATGAGGGGGCGGCGACACTATGGCTACACCTTC. The entire variable domain, with the rest obtained from reference TRBV19 and TRBJ1-2, is as follows: DGGITQSPKYLFRKEGQNVTLSCEQNLNHDAMYWYRQDPGQGLRLIYYSQIVNDFQKGDIAEGYSVSREKKESFPLTVTSAQKNPTAFYLCASSMRGRRHYGYTFGSGTRLTVV.

This chain uses TRBV5-1 with TRBJ2-7; no reliable D call. Germline V gives CDR1 SGHRS, CDR2 YFSETQ. This CDR3 spans 12 amino acids. The V gene lost 0 bases and the J gene lost 4 bases, with 5 bases spanning the gap. CDR3 region: CASSLGDYEQYF. In DNA, the CDR3 is TGCGCCAGCAGCTTGGGGGATTACGAGCAGTACTTC.

The chain couples TRBV6-6 to TRBJ2-6; possibly TRBD1 for D (5 bases). The CDR3 has 16 amino acids. V lost 10 bases and J lost 1, with 17 bases in between. The germline CDR1 and CDR2 sequences are MNHNY and SVGAGI (reference sequence). CDR3 amino acids: CATRNQGSSGANVLTF. The DNA for the CDR3 is TGTGCCACACGGAACCAGGGTTCTTCTGGGGCCAACGTCCTGACTTTC.

The J gene is TRBJ1-3, the V gene TRBV4-3, with 9 bases matching TRBD1. CDR1 and CDR2 (germline): LGHNA, YSLEER. Losses at the gene ends were 1 base for V and 0 bases for J; bases not matched to a gene: 4. This CDR3 has 17 residues. The CDR3, as DNA: TGCGCCAGCAGCCAAGGACAGGGGGTTGTCTCTGGAAACACCATATATTTT. Amino acid sequence: CASSQGQGVVSGNTIYF.

The chain combines TRBV6-1 with TRBJ2-7; no clear D. CDR3 length: 14 amino acids. The germline V gene encodes CDR1 MNHNS and CDR2 SASEGT. The V end lost 4 bases, the J end lost 7 bases, and 17 bases lay between the germline ends. The CDR3 protein is CASSALALAREQYF. The CDR3 nucleotides are TGTGCCAGCAGTGCCTTGGCGTTAGCTAGGGAGCAGTACTTC.

V and J are TRBV11-2 and TRBJ2-1; D is ambiguous. CDR1 and CDR2 from the germline V gene are SGHAT and FQNNGV. This CDR3 has 15 amino acids. V lost 6 bases to trimming and J lost 0 bases, with 12 bases between them. The CDR3 loop is CASSSARSSYNEQFF. CDR3 nucleotide sequence: TGTGCCAGCAGTTCGGCTAGGAGCTCCTACAATGAGCAGTTCTTC.